These 23 T cell receptor beta chains were sequenced from one sample in a study of blood T cell repertoires in COVID-19. The assay was immunoSEQ multiplex PCR, and TCRdb's table has in-frame clones only and misses some. This table holds about 40,000 clones, roughly 90% found once. Sequences were obtained from peripheral blood. The receptors come from a woman aged 80 or older with active COVID-19.

The rearrangement links TRBV4-3 to TRBJ2-3; 8 bases are shared with TRBD1. The CDR3 extends over 17 amino acids. V lost 0 bases, J lost 2 bases, and 7 bases stayed unmatched. CDR1 is LGHNA, CDR2 YSLEER, per germline. The CDR3 DNA sequence: TGCGCCAGCAGCCAAGAAGCGACAGGGGCACTCACAGATACGCAGTATTTT. The encoded protein is CASSQEATGALTDTQYF.

The CDR3 loop reads CASSLSPGTGSGANVLTF. Here the CDR3 DNA reads TGTGCCAGCAGCCTATCGCCCGGGACAGGGTCTGGGGCCAACGTCCTGACTTTC. The chain is built from TRBV11-2 and TRBJ2-6; 9 nucleotides agree with TRBD1. Looked up from germline, CDR1 is SGHAT and CDR2 is FQNNGV. This CDR3 is built from 18 residues. Trimming removed 5 bases from V and 1 base from J; junction bases left unmatched: 9.

V usage is TRBV6-1 and J usage is TRBJ2-7; 9 nucleotides match TRBD1. Trimming removed 1 base from V and 1 base from J; junction bases left unmatched: 8. Germline values: CDR1 MNHNS, CDR2 SASEGT. This CDR3 is 17 amino acids long. The CDR3 bases are TGTGCCAGCAGTGAAGGTCTGGGGGACAGGGTTTCCTACGAGCAGTACTTC. Amino acid sequence: CASSEGLGDRVSYEQYF.

This clone was detected once. The chain links TRBV28 to TRBJ1-2, with D maybe TRBD1 (5 bases). The germline CDR1 and CDR2 sequences are MDHEN and SYDVKM. With 2 bases removed from V and 4 bases from J, the gap between germline ends came to 11 bases. This CDR3 has 14 amino acids. The CDR3 region is CASSLIGQGYGYTF. In DNA, the CDR3 is TGTGCCAGCAGTTTAATTGGGCAGGGCTATGGCTACACCTTC.

The rearrangement uses TRBV6-1 and TRBJ2-5, with TRBD1 matching 7 bases. Losses at the gene ends were 1 base for V and 7 bases for J; bases not matched to a gene: 12. This CDR3 has 16 residues. From germline, CDR1 is MNHNS and CDR2 SASEGT. CDR3 in amino acids: CASSEVRDSFTSTQYF. The DNA of the CDR3 is TGTGCCAGCAGTGAAGTTCGGGACAGTTTCACATCGACCCAGTACTTC.

The J gene is TRBJ1-6, the V gene TRBV11-2; no clear D. CDR1 is SGHAT, CDR2 FQNNGV, per germline. The CDR3 has 16 amino acids. V dropped 1 base and J dropped 9 bases, with 16 bases sitting between them. In DNA form, the CDR3 reads TGTGCCAGCAGCTTAGTGAGACATCCTTTGGGTTCACCCCTCCACTTT. Its protein is CASSLVRHPLGSPLHF.

V gene TRBV28 combines with J gene TRBJ2-7, with D perhaps TRBD1 (6 bases). The CDR3 totals 14 residues. The V and J ends lost 8 bases and 1 base respectively, with 15 bases between them. The germline gives CDR1 MDHEN, CDR2 SYDVKM. The CDR3 nucleotides read TGTGCCAGCCGTCAGACAGGCTCGTCCTACGAGCAGTACTTC. This sequence encodes CASRQTGSSYEQYF.

The chain employs TRBV9 and TRBJ1-2; 7 bases line up with TRBD1. Germline CDR1 is SGDLS and CDR2 is YYNGEE. The CDR3 has 14 residues. Trimming removed 0 bases from V and 8 bases from J; junction bases left unmatched: 7. CDR3: CASSVGSRGQGYTF. In DNA form, the CDR3 reads TGTGCCAGCAGCGTAGGGTCGAGGGGACAGGGCTACACCTTC.

This chain links TRBV29-1 with TRBJ2-1; 9 bases line up with TRBD1. Germline CDR1 and CDR2: SQVTM and ANQGSEA. Germline trimming cut 3 bases from V and 0 bases from J; bases unmatched to any gene: 3. This CDR3 is built from 15 residues. The CDR3 sequence is CSVDSQGASYNEQFF. Written as DNA, the CDR3 is TGCAGCGTTGATTCACAGGGGGCCTCCTACAATGAGCAGTTCTTC.

This chain links TRBV3-1 (or the pseudogene TRBV3-2) with TRBJ2-4; D is perhaps TRBD1 (5 bases). Per the germline V gene, CDR1 is LGHDT and CDR2 is YNNKEL (reference sequence). The CDR3 is 15 residues long. Between the trimmed V and J ends, which lost 6 bases and 0 bases, there was a span of 12 bases. CDR3 bases: TGTGCCAGCAGTTTGGACACTTTAGCCAAAAACATTCAGTACTTC. Its translation: CASSLDTLAKNIQYF.

The chain uses TRBV18 and TRBJ2-5; the match to TRBD1 covers 9 bases. V shed 6 bases, J shed 4 bases, and the junction held 15 bases outside the gene matches. The CDR3 consists of 17 residues. CDR1 is KGHSH, CDR2 LQKENI, per germline. The CDR3 here is CASSLQTQGARSETQYF. CDR3 coding DNA: TGTGCCAGCTCTCTTCAAACACAGGGGGCGCGATCAGAGACCCAGTACTTC.

This chain's CDR3 is CASQNLGNTGELFF. The CDR3 DNA is TGTGCCAGCCAAAATCTAGGGAACACCGGGGAGCTGTTTTTT. V is TRBV7-9 and J is TRBJ2-2; D is undetermined. This CDR3 has 14 residues. Germline CDR1 SEHNR, CDR2 FQNEAQ (reference sequence). The V gene lost 8 bases and the J gene lost 1 base, with 11 bases spanning the gap. The full variable domain, in which reference TRBV7-9 and TRBJ2-2 provide the parts outside the CDR3, is DTGVSQNPRHKITKRGQNVTFRCDPISEHNRLYWYRQTLGQGPEFLTYFQNEAQLEKSRLLSDRFSAERPKGSFSTLEIQRTEQGDSAMYLCASQNLGNTGELFFGEGSRLTVL.

This chain links TRBV7-8 with TRBJ2-7; a weak D match, TRBD1 (6 bases). The ends were cut back, 1 base at V and 2 bases at J, with 6 bases in the middle. The CDR3 is 13 amino acids. Germline V lookup: CDR1 SGHVS, CDR2 FQNEAQ. The CDR3 DNA follows: TGTGCCAGCAGCTTAGACAGGGCCTACGAGCAGTACTTC. It codes for CASSLDRAYEQYF.

This clone was observed a single time. The chain recombines TRBV30 with TRBJ2-3; 7 bases match TRBD1. V was clipped by 4 bases and J by 2 bases; unmatched bases: 12. Germline lookup yields CDR1 GTSNPN and CDR2 SVGIG (reference sequence). CDR3 size: 16 residues. CDR3 amino acids: CAWTPLGQALTDTQYF. In DNA form, the CDR3 reads TGTGCCTGGACTCCCTTAGGACAGGCCCTCACAGATACGCAGTATTTT.

The V call is TRBV19, the J call TRBJ2-1; 8 bases line up with TRBD1. There are 14 residues in the CDR3. Germline assignment: CDR1 LNHDA and CDR2 SQIVND (reference sequence). J was trimmed by 6 bases and V by 3 bases; bases with no gene match: 4. In nucleotides, the CDR3 is TGTGCCAGTAGTATTGACAGGGGTAGCAATGAGCAGTTCTTC. The encoded protein is CASSIDRGSNEQFF.

V usage is TRBV30 and J usage is TRBJ2-5; 7 bases agree with TRBD2. Germline values: CDR1 GTSNPN, CDR2 SVGIG (reference sequence). J gave up 3 bases and V 7 bases, and 2 bases lay outside the gene matches. CDR3 length: 11 residues. The CDR3 DNA sequence: TGTGCCTTCGCGGGGGAAGAGACCCAGTACTTC. It encodes CAFAGEETQYF.

This clone was observed once. This chain uses TRBV28 with TRBJ2-1; 9 nucleotides match TRBD2. The CDR3 totals 16 residues. Looked up from germline, CDR1 is MDHEN and CDR2 is SYDVKM. V gave up 3 bases and J gave up 8 bases; unmatched junction bases: 11. The CDR3 DNA follows: TGTGCCAGCAGTTTTTCGTCGCGGGGGGGCTGGGATGAGCAGTTCTTC. This gives the protein CASSFSSRGGWDEQFF.

The chain uses TRBV19 and TRBJ1-6; D unclear. The germline V gene encodes CDR1 LNHDA and CDR2 SQIVND (reference sequence). Between the trimmed V and J ends, which lost 4 bases and 7 bases, there was a span of 14 bases. The CDR3 has 15 amino acids. CDR3 protein: CASSTRTLENSPLHF. The CDR3 nucleotides are TGTGCCAGTAGTACGAGGACTTTGGAGAATTCACCCCTCCACTTT.

The rearrangement links TRBV7-2 to TRBJ2-7; D gene uncertain. CDR3 length: 13 residues. The V gene lost 1 base and the J gene lost 1 base, with 5 bases spanning the gap. Per the germline V gene, CDR1 is SGHTA and CDR2 is FQGNSA. The CDR3 sequence is CASSLGYSYEQYF. The CDR3 region has the DNA TGTGCCAGCAGCTTAGGTTATTCCTACGAGCAGTACTTC.

The chain couples TRBV5-4 to TRBJ1-1; TRBD1 might be the D (6 bases). The CDR3 sequence is 15 residues long. Germline CDR1 and CDR2: SGHNT and YYREEE (reference sequence). Trimming cost V 3 bases and J 1 base, with 13 bases left between them. The CDR3 is CASSSQGLRNTEAFF. The CDR3 bases are TGTGCCAGCAGCTCACAGGGTCTCCGGAACACTGAAGCTTTCTTT.

This clone showed up just once. This sequence joins TRBV5-4 and TRBJ2-3; D may be TRBD1 (5 bases). The germline CDR1 and CDR2 sequences are SGHNT and YYREEE (reference sequence). The ends were cut back, 0 bases at V and 4 bases at J, with 12 bases in the middle. This CDR3 has 15 residues. The CDR3 DNA reads as TGTGCCAGCAGCTTGGCTCAGGGTAGAGCAGATACGCAGTATTTT. Protein sequence: CASSLAQGRADTQYF. The whole variable domain, filled in from reference TRBV5-4 and TRBJ2-3, reads ETGVTQSPTHLIKTRGQQVTLRCSSQSGHNTVSWYQQALGQGPQFIFQYYREEENGRGNFPPRFSGLQFPNYSSELNVNALELDDSALYLCASSLAQGRADTQYFGPGTRLTVL.

The chain has TRBV7-2 and TRBJ1-1; a possible D gene is TRBD1 (6 bases). This CDR3 contains 17 residues. The V gene's germline CDR1 is SGHTA and CDR2 FQGNSA. Trimming stripped 3 bases from V and 4 bases from J, with 21 bases between. CDR3: CASSLGIKTGPGTEAFF. The CDR3 DNA follows: TGTGCCAGCAGCTTGGGTATCAAAACAGGGCCGGGCACTGAAGCTTTCTTT.

J is TRBJ1-6 and V is TRBV19, with 8 nucleotides matching TRBD1. The V and J ends lost 6 bases and 6 bases, in that order; junction bases with no gene match: 7. Germline assignment: CDR1 LNHDA and CDR2 SQIVND (reference sequence). CDR3 length: 15 residues. CDR3 sequence: CASRHRDRLNSPLHF. The CDR3 DNA sequence: TGTGCCAGTAGACACCGGGACAGGCTTAATTCACCCCTCCACTTT.